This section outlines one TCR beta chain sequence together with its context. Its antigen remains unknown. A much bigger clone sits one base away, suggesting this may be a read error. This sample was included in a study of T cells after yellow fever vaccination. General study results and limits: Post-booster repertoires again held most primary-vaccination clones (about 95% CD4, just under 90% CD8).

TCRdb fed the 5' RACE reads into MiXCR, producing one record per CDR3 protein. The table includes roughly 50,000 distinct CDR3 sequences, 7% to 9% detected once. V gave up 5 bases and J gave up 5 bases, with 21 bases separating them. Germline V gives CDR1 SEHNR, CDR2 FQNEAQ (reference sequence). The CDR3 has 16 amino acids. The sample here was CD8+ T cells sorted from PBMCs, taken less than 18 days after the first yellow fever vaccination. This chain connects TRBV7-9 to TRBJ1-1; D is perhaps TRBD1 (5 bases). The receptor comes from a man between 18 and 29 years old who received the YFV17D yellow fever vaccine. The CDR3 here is CASSPPVTGETTEAFF. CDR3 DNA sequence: TGTGCCAGCAGCCCCCCCGTAACGGGGGAGACGACTGAAGCTTTCTTT.